In this sample, the clone carrying this T cell receptor (beta chain) turned up many times. Its antigen is not known. Regarding time point: patch test 3, about 24 weeks after DPC sensitization. Stated treatment: therapeutic diphenylcyclopropenone sensitization with weekly scalp DPC. Library preparation tagged each individual cDNA molecule with a unique molecular identifier. TCRdb processed the RACE reads anew with MiXCR; each CDR3 protein has one entry. Of under 55,000 distinct CDR3 sequences in the sample, approximately 9.9% were seen once. The data originate from a study of human T cells and chemical hapten exposure. About the study: There were weekly diphenylcyclopropenone doses to the scalp for patients throughout the roughly 23-week study. The patients were mostly female; they had alopecia areata, totalis or universalis. Study-level results: Positively correlated with patch test score were the counts of PT1 expanded TCRs.

Sequencing used whole blood, obtained in connection with sensitization to the hapten diphenylcyclopropenone (DPC). The origin of this receptor is a woman between 40 and 50 years old with alopecia areata. Some clones in this sample may be carry-over from other donors' samples.

As DNA, the CDR3 is TGTGCCAGCAGCTTAGGGGCAGGCGATCCCCGGACCGGGGAGCTGTTTTTT. Protein: CASSLGAGDPRTGELFF. V usage is TRBV7-2 and J usage is TRBJ2-2; D gene unclear. The CDR3 has 17 amino acids. CDR1 SGHTA and CDR2 FQGNSA come from the germline V gene. Trimming removed 1 base from V and 5 bases from J, with 17 bases in between. The variable domain in full, completed from reference TRBV7-2 and TRBJ2-2, reads GAGVSQSPSNKVTEKGKDVELRCDPISGHTALYWYRQSLGQGLEFLIYFQGNSAPDKSGLPSDRFSAERTGGSVSTLTIQRTQQEDSAVYLCASSLGAGDPRTGELFFGEGSRLTVL.